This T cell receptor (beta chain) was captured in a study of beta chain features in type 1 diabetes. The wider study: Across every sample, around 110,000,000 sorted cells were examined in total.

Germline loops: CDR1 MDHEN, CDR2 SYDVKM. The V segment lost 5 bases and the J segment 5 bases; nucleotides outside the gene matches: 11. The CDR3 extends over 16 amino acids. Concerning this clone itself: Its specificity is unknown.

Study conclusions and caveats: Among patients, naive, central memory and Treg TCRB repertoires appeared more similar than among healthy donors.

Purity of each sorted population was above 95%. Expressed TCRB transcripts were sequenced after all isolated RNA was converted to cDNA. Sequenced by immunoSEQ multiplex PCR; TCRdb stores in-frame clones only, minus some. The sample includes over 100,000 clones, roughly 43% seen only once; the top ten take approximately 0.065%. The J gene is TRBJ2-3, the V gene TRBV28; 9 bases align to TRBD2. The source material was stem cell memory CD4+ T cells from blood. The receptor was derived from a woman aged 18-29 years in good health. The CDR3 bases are TGTGCCAGCAGTCCCCCAGTAGCGGGAGAAAAAGATACGCAGTATTTT. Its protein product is CASSPPVAGEKDTQYF.